This T cell receptor (beta chain) was identified during a study of response to subunit inactivated influenza vaccine. Findings of the study overall: Each seasonal influenza vaccination, the authors suggested, recruits few new T cells.

Concerning this clonotype itself: The antigen remains unidentified.

TCRdb passed the RT-PCR reads through MiXCR, listing each CDR3 protein once. The sample has 800,000 to 1,000,000 distinct CDR3 sequences, roughly 20% seen once; the top ten hold approximately 10%. The CDR3 extends over 13 amino acids. Germline values: CDR1 MGHRA, CDR2 YSYEKL. Trimming pared 1 base from V and 6 bases from J, leaving 10 bases between. The source material was PBMCs from blood, sampled more than 4 days after vaccination. The receptor was isolated from a middle-aged man who received an inactivated influenza vaccine. The V and J genes are TRBV4-1 and TRBJ2-7, with D hard to call. The CDR3 DNA reads as TGCGCCAGCAGCCAAGTTCCCCGCGGCGAGCAGTACTTC. It specifies CASSQVPRGEQYF.